What follows are 21 T cell receptor beta chains derived from one specimen sequenced in a study of blood T cell repertoires in COVID-19. Assay: immunoSEQ multiplex PCR; the TCRdb copy retains only in-frame clones and omits some. The sample comprises some 69,000 clones, 70% to 85% of which are singletons, and 1.5% to 2% rests with the top ten. Sequenced sample: peripheral blood. The source of these receptors is a woman aged 60-70 years with acute or convalescent COVID-19.

The genes are TRBV18 and TRBJ2-2; TRBD2 is a possible D gene (6 bases). The CDR3 length is 15 residues. Germline CDR1 reads KGHSH; CDR2 reads LQKENI. The V end was cut by 8 bases, the J end by 3 bases, with 16 bases between. CDR3 in amino acids: CASPRDGGDTGELFF. Here the CDR3 DNA reads TGTGCCAGCCCCCGGGACGGCGGGGACACCGGGGAGCTGTTTTTT. Complete variable domain (other parts from reference TRBV18 and TRBJ2-2): NAGVMQNPRHLVRRRGQEARLRCSPMKGHSHVYWYRQLPEEGLKFMVYLQKENIIDESGMPKERFSAEFPKEGPSILRIQQVVRGDSAAYFCASPRDGGDTGELFFGEGSRLTVL.

The rearrangement joins TRBV24-1 to TRBJ2-7; TRBD1 is a possible D gene (6 bases). CDR1 and CDR2 from the germline V gene are KGHDR and SFDVKD. The CDR3 totals 15 residues. V gave up 3 bases and J gave up 2 bases, with 13 bases separating them. The CDR3 region is CATSDNRQVTYEQYF. The CDR3 DNA sequence: TGTGCCACCAGTGATAACCGACAGGTCACCTACGAGCAGTACTTC.

The chain joins TRBV12-3 or TRBV12-4 to TRBJ1-2; 8 bases fit TRBD1. With 8 bases clipped from V and 4 bases from J, the junction kept 3 bases outside the gene matches. This CDR3 comprises 12 residues. The CDR3 is CASGDRGYGYTF. Here the CDR3 DNA reads TGTGCCAGCGGAGACAGGGGCTATGGCTACACCTTC.

The rearrangement joins TRBV15 to TRBJ2-5, with TRBD1 matching over 7 bases. Trimming removed 0 bases from V and 4 bases from J; junction bases left unmatched: 14. Germline lookup yields CDR1 LNHNV and CDR2 YYDKDF (reference sequence). The CDR3 length is 18 residues. The CDR3 nucleotides read TGTGCCACCAGCAGAGATCTTAGGCAGGGGGAAAGGGGAGAGACCCAGTACTTC. It encodes CATSRDLRQGERGETQYF.

Notes on this clone: The junction and the germline gene differ at one end; a read error may be behind it. This chain uses TRBV27 with TRBJ1-2; 8 nucleotides match TRBD1. This CDR3 contains 14 residues. CDR1 is MNHEY, CDR2 SMNVEV, per germline (reference sequence). The CDR3 region has the DNA TGTGCCAGCAGTGCCAGGGGGCGCGGGGTTCCGACCTTCTTC. This gives the protein CASSARGRGVPTFF.

The rearrangement links TRBV5-1 to TRBJ1-1; D gene ambiguous. The length of the CDR3 is 15 residues. V shed 4 bases and J shed 0 bases, with 13 bases lying between them. Germline CDR1 SGHRS, CDR2 YFSETQ. CDR3 amino acids: CASSVDGGLNTEAFF. The CDR3 DNA reads as TGCGCCAGCAGCGTGGATGGAGGGCTGAACACTGAAGCTTTCTTT.

This clone turned up a few times. V usage is TRBV9 and J usage is TRBJ1-6; D gene ambiguous. Trimming cost V 3 bases and J 0 bases, with 4 bases left between them. Per the germline V gene, CDR1 is SGDLS and CDR2 is YYNGEE. The CDR3 spans 14 residues. The CDR3 sequence: CASSGSSYNSPLHF. CDR3 in DNA: TGTGCCAGCAGCGGTAGCTCCTATAATTCACCCCTCCACTTT.

This clone came up a few times. The CDR3, as DNA: TGTGCCAGCAGGGACAGGGGCGGAATGAACACTGAAGCTTTCTTT. It codes for CASRDRGGMNTEAFF. This chain connects TRBV6-5 to TRBJ1-1, with 9 bases fitting TRBD1. Trimming cost V 6 bases and J 0 bases; bases outside gene matches: 5. The CDR3 consists of 15 residues. In germline, CDR1 is MNHEY, CDR2 SVGAGI.

The chain has TRBV7-9 and TRBJ1-6; 7 nucleotides align to TRBD1. V dropped 0 bases and J dropped 5; count of bases not matched to a gene: 1. In germline, CDR1 is SEHNR, CDR2 FQNEAQ (reference sequence). There are 15 residues in the CDR3. CDR3 residues: CASSLAGTDNSPLHF. The CDR3 bases are TGTGCCAGCAGCTTAGCGGGGACAGATAATTCACCCCTCCACTTT.

This CDR3 is CASRRDRGNQPQHF. DNA of the CDR3: TGTGCCAGTAGACGGGACAGGGGCAATCAGCCCCAGCATTTT. The rearrangement links TRBV19 to TRBJ1-5; TRBD1 agrees at 9 bases. V lost 6 bases to trimming and J lost 2 bases; unmatched junction nucleotides: 2. The CDR3 has 14 amino acids. Germline lookup yields CDR1 LNHDA and CDR2 SQIVND (reference sequence). Supplemented by reference TRBV19 and TRBJ1-5, the full variable domain reads DGGITQSPKYLFRKEGQNVTLSCEQNLNHDAMYWYRQDPGQGLRLIYYSQIVNDFQKGDIAEGYSVSREKKESFPLTVTSAQKNPTAFYLCASRRDRGNQPQHFGDGTRLSIL.

This chain joins TRBV5-4 and TRBJ1-6; 7 nucleotides match TRBD1. CDR1 and CDR2 from the germline V gene are SGHNT and YYREEE (reference sequence). The CDR3 runs to 15 residues. The trim removed 4 bases at V and 9 bases at J, leaving 10 bases unmatched. The CDR3: CASSLSRTGVSPLHF. Written as DNA, the CDR3 is TGTGCCAGCAGCCTTTCCCGGACAGGAGTTTCACCCCTCCACTTT.

In its sample, this clone was seen once. The chain is built from TRBV4-2 and TRBJ2-5, with 9 bases matching TRBD2. This CDR3 contains 17 residues. The V and J ends lost 0 bases and 5 bases, in that order; junction bases with no gene match: 10. Germline V gene sequence: CDR1 LGHNA, CDR2 YNFKEQ. The CDR3 sequence is CASSQDRSGGFGETQYF. In DNA, the CDR3 is TGTGCCAGCAGCCAAGATCGAAGCGGGGGGTTTGGGGAGACCCAGTACTTC.

J is TRBJ2-5 and V is TRBV7-3, with 10 bases matching TRBD2. The V gene end was trimmed by 4 bases and the J gene end by 3 bases; junction bases not matched to a gene: 11. There are 17 residues in the CDR3. In germline, CDR1 is SGHTA, CDR2 FQGTGA. CDR3 coding DNA: TGTGCCAGCAGCTGGGCTGGTGGTAGCGGGGGGAAAGAGACCCAGTACTTC. Protein sequence: CASSWAGGSGGKETQYF.

Only a few counts were recorded for this clone. This chain links TRBV19 with TRBJ2-6, with TRBD1 matching over 7 bases. The length of the CDR3 is 15 residues. Germline loops: CDR1 LNHDA, CDR2 SQIVND (reference sequence). Trimming removed 6 bases from V and 3 bases from J; junction bases left unmatched: 5. The CDR3 is CASRAPGGGANVLTF. DNA for the CDR3: TGTGCCAGTAGAGCCCCAGGGGGTGGGGCCAACGTCCTGACTTTC. The whole variable domain, filled in from reference TRBV19 and TRBJ2-6, reads DGGITQSPKYLFRKEGQNVTLSCEQNLNHDAMYWYRQDPGQGLRLIYYSQIVNDFQKGDIAEGYSVSREKKESFPLTVTSAQKNPTAFYLCASRAPGGGANVLTFGAGSRLTVL.

The V gene is TRBV18, the J gene TRBJ1-2; D may be TRBD1 (6 bases). The CDR3 loop spans 14 amino acids. CDR1 KGHSH and CDR2 LQKENI come from the germline V gene. Trimming took 5 bases from V and 4 from J, leaving 14 bases between them. The CDR3 sequence: CASSTRQESYGYTF. The DNA for the CDR3 is TGTGCCAGCTCAACGAGACAGGAGTCCTATGGCTACACCTTC.

Comment on this clone: One end of the junction fails to match germline, which may point to a read error. The genes are TRBV7-7 and TRBJ1-4; 7 nucleotides match TRBD1. CDR3 size: 18 residues. CDR1 SSHAT and CDR2 FNYEAQ come from the germline V gene (reference sequence). The CDR3 DNA reads as TGTGCTAGCAGCTCCGCCGCCTTGACAGGGTCACCTAATGAAAAACTGTTTTTT. Encoded protein: CASSSAALTGSPNEKLFF.

The V and J genes are TRBV30 and TRBJ1-5; D unclear. V lost 3 bases and J lost 6, with 15 bases in between. Germline CDR1 GTSNPN, CDR2 SVGIG (reference sequence). The CDR3 has 14 amino acids. CDR3 loop: CAWSALAATQPQHF. For the CDR3, the DNA is TGTGCCTGGAGCGCTTTAGCCGCCACTCAGCCCCAGCATTTT.

The chain recombines TRBV7-9 with TRBJ1-4; 8 nucleotides match TRBD1. The V gene end was trimmed by 5 bases and the J gene end by 8 bases; junction bases not matched to a gene: 7. CDR3 size: 14 residues. Per the germline V gene, CDR1 is SEHNR and CDR2 is FQNEAQ (reference sequence). CDR3 in DNA: TGTGCCAGCAGCCATGGACAGGGAAGGGAAAAACTGTTTTTT. This translates into CASSHGQGREKLFF.

This chain links TRBV9 with TRBJ1-2, with 7 bases matching TRBD1. V was pared by 5 bases and J by 10 bases, with 11 bases of the junction left unmatched. The CDR3 spans 13 residues. Germline CDR1 and CDR2: SGDLS and YYNGEE. CDR3 in amino acids: CASRSRDSKSYTF. The CDR3 DNA is TGTGCCAGCAGGAGCCGGGACAGCAAGTCCTACACCTTC.

This chain links TRBV2 with TRBJ2-1; 9 bases are shared with TRBD2. J was trimmed by 3 bases and V by 8 bases; bases with no gene match: 8. The CDR3 is 15 residues long. Germline CDR1 and CDR2: SNHLY and FYNNEI. CDR3 sequence: CASGKLAGGYNEQFF. CDR3 nucleotides: TGTGCCAGCGGTAAACTAGCGGGTGGCTACAATGAGCAGTTCTTC.

The CDR3 region has the DNA TGTGCCAGCAGTGAAAGAGGACGCACAGGTTTGATCCAAATTAATCAGCCCCAGCATTTT. This translates into CASSERGRTGLIQINQPQHF. The rearrangement joins TRBV6-1 to TRBJ1-5, with a tentative D call TRBD1 (5 bases). The CDR3 runs 20 residues. The germline V and J ends were trimmed by 2 bases and 4 bases, with 27 bases remaining between them. Germline CDR1 is MNHNS and CDR2 is SASEGT.